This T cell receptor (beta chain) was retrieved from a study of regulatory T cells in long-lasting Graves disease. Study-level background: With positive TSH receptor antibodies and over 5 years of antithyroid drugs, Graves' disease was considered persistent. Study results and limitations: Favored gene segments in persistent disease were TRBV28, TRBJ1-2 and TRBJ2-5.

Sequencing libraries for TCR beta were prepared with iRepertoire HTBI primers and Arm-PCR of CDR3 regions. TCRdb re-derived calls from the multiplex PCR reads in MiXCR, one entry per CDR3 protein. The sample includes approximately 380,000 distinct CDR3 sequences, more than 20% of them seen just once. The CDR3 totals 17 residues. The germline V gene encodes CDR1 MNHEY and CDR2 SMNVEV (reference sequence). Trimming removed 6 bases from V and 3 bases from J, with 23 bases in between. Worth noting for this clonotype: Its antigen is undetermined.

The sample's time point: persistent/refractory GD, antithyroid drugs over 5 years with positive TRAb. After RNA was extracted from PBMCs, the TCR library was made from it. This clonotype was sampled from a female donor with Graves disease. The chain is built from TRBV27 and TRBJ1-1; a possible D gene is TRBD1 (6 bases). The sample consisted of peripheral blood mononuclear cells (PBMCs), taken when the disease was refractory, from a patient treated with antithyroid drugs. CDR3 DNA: TGTGCCAGCAGCCCACTCGGAAACCCAGGGGTTTACACTGAAGCTTTCTTT. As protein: CASSPLGNPGVYTEAFF.